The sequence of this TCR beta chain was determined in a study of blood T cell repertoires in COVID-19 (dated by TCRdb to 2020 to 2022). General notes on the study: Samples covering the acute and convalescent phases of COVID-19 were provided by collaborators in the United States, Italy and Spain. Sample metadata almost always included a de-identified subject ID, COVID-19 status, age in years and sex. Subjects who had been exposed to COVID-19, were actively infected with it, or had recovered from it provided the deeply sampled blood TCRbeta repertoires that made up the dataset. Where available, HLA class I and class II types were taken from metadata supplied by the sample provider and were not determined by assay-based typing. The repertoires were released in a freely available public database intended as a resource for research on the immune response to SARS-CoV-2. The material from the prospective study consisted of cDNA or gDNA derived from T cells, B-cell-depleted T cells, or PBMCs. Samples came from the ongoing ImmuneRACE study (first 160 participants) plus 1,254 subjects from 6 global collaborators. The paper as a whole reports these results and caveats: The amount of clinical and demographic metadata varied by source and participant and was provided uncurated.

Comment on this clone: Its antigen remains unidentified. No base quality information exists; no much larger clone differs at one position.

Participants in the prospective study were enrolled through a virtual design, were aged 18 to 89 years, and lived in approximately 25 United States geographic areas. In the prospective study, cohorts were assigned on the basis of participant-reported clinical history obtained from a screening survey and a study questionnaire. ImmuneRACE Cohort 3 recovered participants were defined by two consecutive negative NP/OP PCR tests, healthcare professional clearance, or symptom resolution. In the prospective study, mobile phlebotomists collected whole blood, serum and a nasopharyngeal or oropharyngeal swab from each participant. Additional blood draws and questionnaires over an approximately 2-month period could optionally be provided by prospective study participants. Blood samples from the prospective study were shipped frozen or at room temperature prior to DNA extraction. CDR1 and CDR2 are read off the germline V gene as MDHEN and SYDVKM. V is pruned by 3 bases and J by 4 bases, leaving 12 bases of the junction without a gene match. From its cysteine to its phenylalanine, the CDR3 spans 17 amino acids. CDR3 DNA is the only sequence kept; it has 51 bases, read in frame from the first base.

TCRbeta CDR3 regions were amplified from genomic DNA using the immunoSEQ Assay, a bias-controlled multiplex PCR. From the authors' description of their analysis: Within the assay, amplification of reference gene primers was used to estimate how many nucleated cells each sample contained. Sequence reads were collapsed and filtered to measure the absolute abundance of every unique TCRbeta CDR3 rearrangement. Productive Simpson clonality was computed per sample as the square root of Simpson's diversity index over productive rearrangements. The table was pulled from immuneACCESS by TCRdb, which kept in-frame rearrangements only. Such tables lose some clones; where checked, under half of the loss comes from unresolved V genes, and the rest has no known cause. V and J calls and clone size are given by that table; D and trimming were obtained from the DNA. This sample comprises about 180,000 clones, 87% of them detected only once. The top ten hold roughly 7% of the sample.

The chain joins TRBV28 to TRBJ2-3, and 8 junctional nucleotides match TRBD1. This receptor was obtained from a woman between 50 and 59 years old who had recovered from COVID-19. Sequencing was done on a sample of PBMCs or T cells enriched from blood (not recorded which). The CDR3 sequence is CASSLPADRVGADTQYF. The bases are TGTGCCAGCAGTTTGCCCGCGGACAGGGTTGGTGCAGATACGCAGTATTTT.